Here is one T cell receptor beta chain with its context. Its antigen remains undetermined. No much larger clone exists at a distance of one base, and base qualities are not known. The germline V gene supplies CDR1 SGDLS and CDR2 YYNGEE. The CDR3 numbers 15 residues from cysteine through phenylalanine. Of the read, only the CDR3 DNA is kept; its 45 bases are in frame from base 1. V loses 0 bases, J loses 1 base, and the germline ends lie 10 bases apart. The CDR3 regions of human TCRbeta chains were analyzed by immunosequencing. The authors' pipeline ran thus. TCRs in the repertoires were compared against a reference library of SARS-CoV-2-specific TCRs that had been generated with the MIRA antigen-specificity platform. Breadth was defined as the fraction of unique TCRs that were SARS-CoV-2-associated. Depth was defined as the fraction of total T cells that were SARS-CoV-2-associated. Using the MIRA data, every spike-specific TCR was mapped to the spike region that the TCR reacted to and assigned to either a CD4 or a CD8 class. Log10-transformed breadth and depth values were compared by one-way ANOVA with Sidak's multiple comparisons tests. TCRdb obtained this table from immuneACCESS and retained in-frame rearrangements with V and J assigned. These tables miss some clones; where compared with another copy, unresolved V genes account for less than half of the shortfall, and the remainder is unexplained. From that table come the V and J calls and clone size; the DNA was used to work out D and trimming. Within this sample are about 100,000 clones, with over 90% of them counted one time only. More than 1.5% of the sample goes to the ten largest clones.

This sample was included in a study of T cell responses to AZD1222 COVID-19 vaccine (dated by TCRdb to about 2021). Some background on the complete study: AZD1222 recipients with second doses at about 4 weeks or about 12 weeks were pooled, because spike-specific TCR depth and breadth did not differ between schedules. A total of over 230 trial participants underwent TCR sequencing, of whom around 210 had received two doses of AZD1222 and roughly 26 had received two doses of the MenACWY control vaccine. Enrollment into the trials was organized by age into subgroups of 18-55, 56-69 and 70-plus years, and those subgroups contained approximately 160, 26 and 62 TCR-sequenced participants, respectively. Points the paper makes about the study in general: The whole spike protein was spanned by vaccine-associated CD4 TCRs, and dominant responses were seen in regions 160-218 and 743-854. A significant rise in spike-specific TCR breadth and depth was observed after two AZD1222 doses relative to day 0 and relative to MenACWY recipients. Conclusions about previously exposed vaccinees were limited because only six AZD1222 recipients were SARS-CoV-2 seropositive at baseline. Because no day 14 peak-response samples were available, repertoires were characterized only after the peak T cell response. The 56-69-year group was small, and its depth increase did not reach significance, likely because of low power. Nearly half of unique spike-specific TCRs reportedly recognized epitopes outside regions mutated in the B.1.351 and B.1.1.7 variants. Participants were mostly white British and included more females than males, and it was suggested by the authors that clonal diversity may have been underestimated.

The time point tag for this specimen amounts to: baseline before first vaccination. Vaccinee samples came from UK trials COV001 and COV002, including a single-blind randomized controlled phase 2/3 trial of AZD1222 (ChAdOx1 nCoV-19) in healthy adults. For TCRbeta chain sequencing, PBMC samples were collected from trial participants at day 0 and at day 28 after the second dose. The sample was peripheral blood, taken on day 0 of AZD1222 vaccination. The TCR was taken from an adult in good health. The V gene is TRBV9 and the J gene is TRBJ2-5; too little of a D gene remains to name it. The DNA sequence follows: TGTGCCAGCAGCGTAGGGGTTTCCCCCCAAGAGACCCAGTACTTC. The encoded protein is CASSVGVSPQETQYF.